The 7 T cell receptor beta chains below come from one sample, sequenced in a study of monozygotic twins with inflammatory bowel disease. Reprocessing the 5' RACE reads, TCRdb reports a single entry for every CDR3 protein and omits DNA. Its listing shows nearly 450,000 distinct CDR3 sequences. The sequencing input was blood. These receptors were collected from a human donor with ulcerative colitis or Crohn's disease, or a healthy co-twin of an affected twin (not recorded which).

J is TRBJ1-3 and V is TRBV3-1. The CDR3 spans 15 residues. Germline V gene sequence: CDR1 LGHDT, CDR2 YNNKEL (reference sequence). The CDR3 loop is CASSLSRIQGNTIYF. The full variable domain, completed using reference TRBV3-1 and TRBJ1-3, is DTAVSQTPKYLVTQMGNDKSIKCEQNLGHDTMYWYKQDSKKFLKIMFSYNNKELIINETVPNRFSPKSPDKAHLNLHINSLELGDSAVYFCASSLSRIQGNTIYFGEGSWLTVV.

The chain has TRBV4-1 and TRBJ2-7; no DNA is available, so the TRBD2 call from TCRdb remains unchecked. CDR1 MGHRA and CDR2 YSYEKL come from the germline V gene. The CDR3 has 14 residues. The CDR3 spells CASSQSQALDEVYF.

The rearrangement uses TRBV9 and TRBJ2-1; TCRdb picks TRBD2, but there is no DNA to check that call. Germline values: CDR1 SGDLS, CDR2 YYNGEE. CDR3 length: 17 amino acids. This CDR3 reads CASSSLTSGSSYNEQFF.

The gene calls are TRBV28 and TRBJ1-5; lacking DNA, the TRBD1 call made by TCRdb goes unchecked. This CDR3 contains 14 residues. Germline CDR1 MDHEN, CDR2 SYDVKM. The CDR3 is CASSFPVGVQPQHF.

This chain connects TRBV6-5 to TRBJ2-3; TCRdb indicates TRBD1, and absent DNA this call remains unverified. The germline V gene encodes CDR1 MNHEY and CDR2 SVGAGI. The CDR3 contains 15 residues. Here the CDR3 reads CASSYTGVGTDTQYF.

The chain links TRBV7-9 to TRBJ2-3; the D call from TCRdb, TRBD1, cannot be confirmed without DNA. The CDR3 contains 16 residues. Per the germline V gene, CDR1 is SEHNR and CDR2 is FQNEAQ (reference sequence). The CDR3 region is CASSSVSGQDYATQYF.

This rearrangement joins TRBV4-3 to TRBJ1-1. The CDR3 runs 13 residues. The germline gives CDR1 LGHNA, CDR2 YSLEER. Here the CDR3 reads CASSHDQESEAFF.